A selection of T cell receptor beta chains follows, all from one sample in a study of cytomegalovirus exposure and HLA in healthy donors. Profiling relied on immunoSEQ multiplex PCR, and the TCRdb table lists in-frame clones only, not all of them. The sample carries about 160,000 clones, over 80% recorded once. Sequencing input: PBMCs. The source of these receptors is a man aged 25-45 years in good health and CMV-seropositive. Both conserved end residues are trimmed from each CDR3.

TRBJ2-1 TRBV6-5 ASRAGGARNEQF
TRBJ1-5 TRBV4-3 ASSQDTYNQPQH
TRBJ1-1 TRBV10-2 ASSETGGTEAF
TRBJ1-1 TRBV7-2 ASMIQGSEAF
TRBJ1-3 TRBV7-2 ASSFGQISGNTIY
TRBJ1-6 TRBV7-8 ASAASSYNSPLH
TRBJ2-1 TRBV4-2 ASSQDGGQEAYNEQF
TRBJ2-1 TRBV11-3 ASSLEAGRSSYNEQF
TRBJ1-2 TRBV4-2 ASSQWEGGASYGYT
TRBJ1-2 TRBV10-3 AISESSGLGDGYT
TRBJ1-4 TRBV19 ASSLPGSGAVREKLF
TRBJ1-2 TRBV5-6 ASSFREYGYT
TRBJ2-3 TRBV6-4 ASSDSRSTDTQY
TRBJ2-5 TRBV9 ASSVTGTEGETQY
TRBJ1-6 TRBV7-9 ASSSPRDRENSPLH
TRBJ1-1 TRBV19 ATNPATVNTEAF
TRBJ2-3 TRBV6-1 ASSEDDSDDTQY
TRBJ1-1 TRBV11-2 ASSFTGYNTEAF
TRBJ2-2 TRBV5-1 ASEYRDTGELF
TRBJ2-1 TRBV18 ASSRTSVYNEQF
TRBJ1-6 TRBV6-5 ASSYRPGQGTPLH
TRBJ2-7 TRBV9 ASSVGGGPPYEQY
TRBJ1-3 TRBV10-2 ASSESYGGPGNTIY
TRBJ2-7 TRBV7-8 ASRGQGPYYEQY
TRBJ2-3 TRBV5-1 ASSLTSGESYTDTQY
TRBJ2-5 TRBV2 ASSENAEGTQY
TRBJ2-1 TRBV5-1 ASSLNTGGYEQF
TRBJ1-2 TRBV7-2 ASSRFSNYGYT
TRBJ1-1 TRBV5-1 ASSLVAGQNTEAF